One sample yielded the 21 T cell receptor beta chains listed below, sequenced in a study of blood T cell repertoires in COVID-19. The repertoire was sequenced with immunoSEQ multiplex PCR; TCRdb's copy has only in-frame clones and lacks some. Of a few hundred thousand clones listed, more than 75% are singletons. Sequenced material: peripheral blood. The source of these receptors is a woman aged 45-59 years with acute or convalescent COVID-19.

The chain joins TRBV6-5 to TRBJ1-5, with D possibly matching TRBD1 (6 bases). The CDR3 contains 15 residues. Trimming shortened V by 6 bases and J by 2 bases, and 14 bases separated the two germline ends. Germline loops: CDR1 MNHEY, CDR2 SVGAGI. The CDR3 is CASSRDRWGNQPQHF. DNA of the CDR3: TGTGCCAGCAGCCGAGACAGGTGGGGCAATCAGCCCCAGCATTTT.

CDR3 coding DNA: TGTGCCAGCAGCTTAGGGACTAGCAATGAGCAGTTCTTC. Its translation is CASSLGTSNEQFF. This chain links TRBV7-2 with TRBJ2-1, with 7 bases fitting TRBD2. The CDR3 has 13 amino acids. Germline V CDR1 and CDR2: SGHTA, FQGNSA. Trimming took 1 base from V and 6 from J; bases not matched to a gene: 0.

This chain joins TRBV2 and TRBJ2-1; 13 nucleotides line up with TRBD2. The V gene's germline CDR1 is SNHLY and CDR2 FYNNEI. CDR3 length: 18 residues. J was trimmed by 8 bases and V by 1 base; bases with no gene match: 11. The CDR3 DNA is TGTGCCAGCAGTGAAGTCATCACAGGGACTAGCGGGATCGATGAGCAGTTCTTC. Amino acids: CASSEVITGTSGIDEQFF. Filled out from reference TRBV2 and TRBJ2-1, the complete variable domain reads EPEVTQTPSHQVTQMGQEVILRCVPISNHLYFYWYRQILGQKVEFLVSFYNNEISEKSEIFDDQFSVERPDGSNFTLKIRSTKLEDSAMYFCASSEVITGTSGIDEQFFGPGTRLTVL.

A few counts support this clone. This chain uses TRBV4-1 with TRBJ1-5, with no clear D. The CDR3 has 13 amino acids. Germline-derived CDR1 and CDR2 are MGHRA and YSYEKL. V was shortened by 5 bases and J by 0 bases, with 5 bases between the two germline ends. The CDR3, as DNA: TGCGCCAGCAGCGGTAGTAGCAATCAGCCCCAGCATTTT. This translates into CASSGSSNQPQHF.

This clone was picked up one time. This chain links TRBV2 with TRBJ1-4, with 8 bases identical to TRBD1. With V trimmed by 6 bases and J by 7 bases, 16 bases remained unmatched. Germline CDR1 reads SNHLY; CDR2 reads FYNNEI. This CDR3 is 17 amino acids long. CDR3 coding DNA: TGTGCCAGCAGAGCACAGGGGGGTCTGGTGTTAGGTGAAAAACTGTTTTTT. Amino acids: CASRAQGGLVLGEKLFF.

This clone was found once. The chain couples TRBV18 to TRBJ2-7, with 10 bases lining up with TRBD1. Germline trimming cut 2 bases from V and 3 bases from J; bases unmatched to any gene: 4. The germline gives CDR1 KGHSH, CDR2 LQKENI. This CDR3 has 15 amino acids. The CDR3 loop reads CASSPWGTGDYEQYF. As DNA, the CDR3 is TGTGCCAGCTCACCATGGGGGACAGGGGACTACGAGCAGTACTTC.

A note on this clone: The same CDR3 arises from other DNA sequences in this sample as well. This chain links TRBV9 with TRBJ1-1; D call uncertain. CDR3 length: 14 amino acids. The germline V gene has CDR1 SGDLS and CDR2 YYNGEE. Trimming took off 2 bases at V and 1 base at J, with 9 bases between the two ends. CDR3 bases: TGTGCCAGCAGCGTTGCGGGTACGAACACTGAAGCTTTCTTT. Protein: CASSVAGTNTEAFF.

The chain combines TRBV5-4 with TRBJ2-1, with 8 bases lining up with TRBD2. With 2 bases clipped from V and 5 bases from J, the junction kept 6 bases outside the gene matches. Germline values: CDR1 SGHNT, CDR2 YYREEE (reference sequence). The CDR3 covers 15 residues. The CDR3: CASSLLSGKHNEQFF. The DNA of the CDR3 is TGTGCCAGCAGCTTACTTAGCGGGAAGCACAATGAGCAGTTCTTC.

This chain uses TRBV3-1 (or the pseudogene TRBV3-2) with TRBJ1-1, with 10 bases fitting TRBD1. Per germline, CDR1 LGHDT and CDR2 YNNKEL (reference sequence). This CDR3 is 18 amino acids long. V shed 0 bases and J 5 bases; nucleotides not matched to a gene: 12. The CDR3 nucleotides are TGTGCCAGCAGCCAAGATCTAGGGACAGGGGTAAGTGGGACTGAAGCTTTCTTT. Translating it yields CASSQDLGTGVSGTEAFF.

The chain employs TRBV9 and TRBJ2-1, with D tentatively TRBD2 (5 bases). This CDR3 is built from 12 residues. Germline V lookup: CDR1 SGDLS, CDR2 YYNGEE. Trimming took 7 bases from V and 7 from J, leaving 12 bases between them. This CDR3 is CASGTSRNEQFF. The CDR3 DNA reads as TGTGCCAGCGGTACTAGTCGTAATGAGCAGTTCTTC.

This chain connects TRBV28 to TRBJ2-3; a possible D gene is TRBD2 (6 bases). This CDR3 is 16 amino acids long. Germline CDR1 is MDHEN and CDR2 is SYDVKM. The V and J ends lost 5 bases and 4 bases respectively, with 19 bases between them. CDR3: CASSGGSARDADTQYF. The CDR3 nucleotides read TGTGCCAGCAGTGGAGGGTCGGCCAGGGATGCAGATACGCAGTATTTT. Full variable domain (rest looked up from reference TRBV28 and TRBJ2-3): DVKVTQSSRYLVKRTGEKVFLECVQDMDHENMFWYRQDPGLGLRLIYFSYDVKMKEKGDIPEGYSVSREKKERFSLILESASTNQTSMYLCASSGGSARDADTQYFGPGTRLTVL.

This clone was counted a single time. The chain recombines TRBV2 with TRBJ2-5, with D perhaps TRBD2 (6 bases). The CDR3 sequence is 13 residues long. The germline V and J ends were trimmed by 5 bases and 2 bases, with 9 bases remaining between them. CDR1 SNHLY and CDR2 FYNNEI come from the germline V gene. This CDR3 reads CASSYGLQETQYF. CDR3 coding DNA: TGTGCCAGCAGTTACGGACTACAAGAGACCCAGTACTTC.

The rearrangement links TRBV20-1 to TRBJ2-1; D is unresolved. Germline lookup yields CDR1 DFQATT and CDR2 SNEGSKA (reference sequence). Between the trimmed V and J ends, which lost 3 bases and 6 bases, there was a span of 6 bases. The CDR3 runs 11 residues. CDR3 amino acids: CSARETNEQFF. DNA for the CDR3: TGCAGTGCTAGGGAGACCAATGAGCAGTTCTTC.

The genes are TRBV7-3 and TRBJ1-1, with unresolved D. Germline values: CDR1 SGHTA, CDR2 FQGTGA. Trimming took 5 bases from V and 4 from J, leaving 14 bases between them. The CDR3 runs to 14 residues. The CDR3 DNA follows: TGTGCCAGCAGCCAACGTCCGTCCAGCACTGAAGCTTTCTTT. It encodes CASSQRPSSTEAFF.

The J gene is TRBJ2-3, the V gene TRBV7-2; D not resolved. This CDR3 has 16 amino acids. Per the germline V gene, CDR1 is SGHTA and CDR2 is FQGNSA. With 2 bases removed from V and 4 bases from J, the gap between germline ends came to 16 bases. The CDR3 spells CASSLHGGTVADTQYF. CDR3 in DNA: TGTGCCAGCAGCTTACATGGCGGAACCGTCGCAGATACGCAGTATTTT.

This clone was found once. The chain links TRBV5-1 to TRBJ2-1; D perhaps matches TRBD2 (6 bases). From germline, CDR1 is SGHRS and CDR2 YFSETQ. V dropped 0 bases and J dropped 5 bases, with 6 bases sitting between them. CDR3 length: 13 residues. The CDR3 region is CASSLGLDNEQFF. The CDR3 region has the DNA TGCGCCAGCAGCTTGGGACTAGACAATGAGCAGTTCTTC.

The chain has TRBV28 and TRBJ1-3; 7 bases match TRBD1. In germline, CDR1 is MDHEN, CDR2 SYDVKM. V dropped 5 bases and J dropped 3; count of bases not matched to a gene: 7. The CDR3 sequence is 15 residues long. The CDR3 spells CASSLTTGNGNTIYF. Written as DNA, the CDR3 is TGTGCCAGCAGTCTAACGACAGGGAATGGAAACACCATATATTTT.

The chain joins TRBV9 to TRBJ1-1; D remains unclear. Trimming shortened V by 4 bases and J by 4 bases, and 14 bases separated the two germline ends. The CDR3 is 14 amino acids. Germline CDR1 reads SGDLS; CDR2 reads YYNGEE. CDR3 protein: CASSPTVEGTEAFF. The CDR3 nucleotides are TGTGCCAGCAGCCCGACTGTCGAGGGCACTGAAGCTTTCTTT. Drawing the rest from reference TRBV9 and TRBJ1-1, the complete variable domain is DSGVTQTPKHLITATGQRVTLRCSPRSGDLSVYWYQQSLDQGLQFLIQYYNGEERAKGNILERFSAQQFPDLHSELNLSSLELGDSALYFCASSPTVEGTEAFFGQGTRLTVV.

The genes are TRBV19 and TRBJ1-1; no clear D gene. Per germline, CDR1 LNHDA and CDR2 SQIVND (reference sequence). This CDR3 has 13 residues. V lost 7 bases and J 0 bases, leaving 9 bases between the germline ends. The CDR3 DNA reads TGTGCCAGTATCCGAGATATGAACACTGAAGCTTTCTTT. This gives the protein CASIRDMNTEAFF.

The CDR3 bases are TGCGCCAGCAGCTTGGATGGACTAGCGGGGGACCTTTACAATGAGCAGTTCTTC. Amino acids: CASSLDGLAGDLYNEQFF. The chain carries TRBV5-1 and TRBJ2-1; 13 bases align to TRBD2. The CDR3 spans 18 residues. Germline V lookup: CDR1 SGHRS, CDR2 YFSETQ. After removal of 0 bases from V and 4 bases from J, the junction contained 7 bases not matched to a gene.

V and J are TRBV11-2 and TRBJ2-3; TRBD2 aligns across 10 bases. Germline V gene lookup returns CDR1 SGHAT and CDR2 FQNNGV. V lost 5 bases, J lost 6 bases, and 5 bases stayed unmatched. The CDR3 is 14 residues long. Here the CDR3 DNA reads TGTGCCAGCAGCCGTTGGGGACTAGCGGATACGCAGTATTTT. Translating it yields CASSRWGLADTQYF. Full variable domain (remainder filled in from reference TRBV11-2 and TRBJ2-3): EAGVAQSPRYKIIEKRQSVAFWCNPISGHATLYWYQQILGQGPKLLIQFQNNGVVDDSQLPKDRFSAERLKGVDSTLKIQPAKLEDSAVYLCASSRWGLADTQYFGPGTRLTVL.